This paragraph reports one T cell receptor beta chain. Per the study methods: How many nucleated cells were present was estimated from reference gene primer amplification. Some clones are missing from TCRdb's copy, which holds only in-frame ones; the method was immunoSEQ multiplex PCR. That table is the source of V, J and clone size, and D and trimming were worked out from the DNA. The table includes 270,000 or so clones, roughly 84% detected once. This specimen belongs to a study of blood T cell repertoires in COVID-19. In the study overall: Sites in the United States, Italy and Spain provided acute and convalescent COVID-19 samples. The cDNA or gDNA used as material had been derived from T cells, B-cell-depleted T cells, or PBMCs.

Enrolment of Seattle patients took place during active infection, and they were followed longitudinally. The TCR was taken from a human donor with COVID-19, enrolled during active disease. The donor label of this sample is uncertain. Sample: peripheral blood.

The CDR3 DNA is TGTGCCAGCAGCGTAGGACTCAACGAGCAGTACTTC. Translated: CASSVGLNEQYF. The chain links TRBV9 to TRBJ2-7; the D is unclear. The germline V and J ends were trimmed by 0 bases and 5 bases, with 6 bases remaining between them. The CDR3 runs 12 residues. In germline, CDR1 is SGDLS, CDR2 YYNGEE.